This T cell receptor beta chain was observed in a study of early T cells in non-severe SARS-CoV-2 infection. Across the whole study: The authors sequenced bulk RNA from unsorted whole blood, leaving chains unpaired.

V lost 6 bases and J lost 3, with 6 bases in between. Per germline, CDR1 DFQATT and CDR2 SNEGSKA (reference sequence). The CDR3 length is 12 residues. This clonotype was seen at least ten times. Its antigen remains unidentified. Notes on the study in general: Database matching using VDJdb favored anti-spike CD8 responses, with private and CD4 specificities left missing.

Separate cDNA molecules each had unique molecular identifiers attached to them. Each CDR3 protein is one row after TCRdb ran MiXCR on the 5' RACE reads. This sample has 25,000 to 40,000 distinct CDR3 sequences; approximately 4.4% occur once, and the top ten carry 6.5% to 8.5%. This TCR came from an adult who was a healthcare worker with PCR-confirmed SARS-CoV-2 infection or an uninfected control (not recorded which). Material: whole blood. This chain uses TRBV20-1 with TRBJ2-6; D gene ambiguous. DNA of the CDR3: TGCAGTGCCGATCATGGGGCCAACGTCCTGACTTTC. As protein: CSADHGANVLTF.